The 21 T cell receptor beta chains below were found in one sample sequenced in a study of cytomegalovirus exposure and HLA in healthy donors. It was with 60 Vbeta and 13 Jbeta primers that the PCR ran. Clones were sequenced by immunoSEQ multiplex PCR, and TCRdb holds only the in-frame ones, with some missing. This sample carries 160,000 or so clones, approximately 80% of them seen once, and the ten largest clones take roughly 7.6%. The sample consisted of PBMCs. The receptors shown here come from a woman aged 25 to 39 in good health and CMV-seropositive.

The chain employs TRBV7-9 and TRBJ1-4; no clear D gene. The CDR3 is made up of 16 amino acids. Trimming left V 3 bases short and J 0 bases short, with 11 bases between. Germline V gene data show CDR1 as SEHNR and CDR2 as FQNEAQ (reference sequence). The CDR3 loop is CASSFKSFTTNEKLFF. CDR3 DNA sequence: TGTGCCAGCAGCTTTAAAAGCTTTACAACTAATGAAAAACTGTTTTTT.

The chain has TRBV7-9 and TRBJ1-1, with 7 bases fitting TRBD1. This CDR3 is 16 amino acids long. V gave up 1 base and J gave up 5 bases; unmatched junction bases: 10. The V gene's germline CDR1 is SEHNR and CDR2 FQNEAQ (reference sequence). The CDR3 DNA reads TGTGCCAGCAGCTTAGGGGCAGGGGGTGGATATACTGAAGCTTTCTTT. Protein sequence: CASSLGAGGGYTEAFF.

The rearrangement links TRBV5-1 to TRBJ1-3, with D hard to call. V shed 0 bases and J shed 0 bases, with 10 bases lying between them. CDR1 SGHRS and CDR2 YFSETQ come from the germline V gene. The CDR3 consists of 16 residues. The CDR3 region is CASSLDPMSSGNTIYF. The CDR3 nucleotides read TGCGCCAGCAGCTTGGACCCGATGAGCTCTGGAAACACCATATATTTT.

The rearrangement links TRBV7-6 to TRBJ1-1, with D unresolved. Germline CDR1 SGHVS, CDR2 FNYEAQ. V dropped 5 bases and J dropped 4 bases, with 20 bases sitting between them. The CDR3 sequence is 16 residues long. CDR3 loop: CASSLDTSGRGTEAFF. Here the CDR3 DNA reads TGTGCCAGCAGCCTAGACACCTCCGGTCGGGGCACTGAAGCTTTCTTT.

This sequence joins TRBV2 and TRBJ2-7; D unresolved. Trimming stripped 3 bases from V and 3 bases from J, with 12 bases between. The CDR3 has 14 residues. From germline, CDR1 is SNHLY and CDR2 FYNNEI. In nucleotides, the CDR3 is TGTGCCAGCAGTGATACGGTCCTACTCTACGAGCAGTACTTC. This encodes CASSDTVLLYEQYF.

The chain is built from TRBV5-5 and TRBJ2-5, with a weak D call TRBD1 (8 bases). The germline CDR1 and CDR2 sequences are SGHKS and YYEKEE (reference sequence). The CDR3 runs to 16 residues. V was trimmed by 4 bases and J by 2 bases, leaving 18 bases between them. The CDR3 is CASSPLTGGEQETQYF. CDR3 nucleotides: TGTGCCAGCAGCCCTCTTACAGGGGGGGAACAAGAGACCCAGTACTTC.

The CDR3 loop is CASSQGPGGGNEQFF. The CDR3 DNA sequence: TGTGCCAGCAGCCAAGGGCCAGGGGGCGGAAATGAGCAGTTCTTC. V gene TRBV4-2 combines with J gene TRBJ2-1; TRBD1 agrees at 8 bases. V shed 1 base, J shed 7 bases, and the junction held 6 bases outside the gene matches. Looked up from germline, CDR1 is LGHNA and CDR2 is YNFKEQ. The CDR3 has 15 amino acids.

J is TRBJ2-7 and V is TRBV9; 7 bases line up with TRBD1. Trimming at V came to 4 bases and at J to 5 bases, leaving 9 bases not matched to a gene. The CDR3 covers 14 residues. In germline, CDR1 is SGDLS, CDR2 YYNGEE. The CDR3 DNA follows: TGTGCCAGCAGCTCACGGACAGGTAACAACGAGCAGTACTTC. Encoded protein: CASSSRTGNNEQYF. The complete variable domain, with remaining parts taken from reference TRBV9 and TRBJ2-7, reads DSGVTQTPKHLITATGQRVTLRCSPRSGDLSVYWYQQSLDQGLQFLIQYYNGEERAKGNILERFSAQQFPDLHSELNLSSLELGDSALYFCASSSRTGNNEQYFGPGTRLTVT.

The CDR3 bases are TGTGCCAGCAGCCGACCCCTAGCGGGGGGACGCCGGGAGACCCAGTACTTC. As protein: CASSRPLAGGRRETQYF. The chain recombines TRBV7-8 with TRBJ2-5; 11 bases fit TRBD2. CDR3 length: 17 residues. CDR1 SGHVS and CDR2 FQNEAQ come from the germline V gene. J lost 5 bases, V lost 5 bases, and 13 bases had no gene match.

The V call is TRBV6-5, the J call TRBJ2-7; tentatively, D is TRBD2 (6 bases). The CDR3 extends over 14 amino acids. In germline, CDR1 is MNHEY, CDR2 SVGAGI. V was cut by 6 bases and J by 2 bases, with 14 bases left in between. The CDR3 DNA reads TGTGCCAGCAGCATTGGGGGGACCACCTACGAGCAGTACTTC. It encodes CASSIGGTTYEQYF.

Here the CDR3 reads CATGQGGLGEKLFF. CDR3 coding DNA: TGTGCCACTGGACAGGGAGGGTTAGGTGAAAAACTGTTTTTT. The chain combines TRBV19 with TRBJ1-4, with TRBD1 matching 8 bases. This CDR3 contains 14 residues. With V trimmed by 10 bases and J by 7 bases, 11 bases remained unmatched. CDR1 is LNHDA, CDR2 SQIVND, per germline (reference sequence).

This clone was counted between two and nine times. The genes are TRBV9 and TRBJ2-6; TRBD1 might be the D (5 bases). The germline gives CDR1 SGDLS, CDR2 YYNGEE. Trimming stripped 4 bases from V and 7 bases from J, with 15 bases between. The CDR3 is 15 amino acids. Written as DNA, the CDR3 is TGTGCCAGCAGCTATACCAGGGCATCAGCCAACGTCCTGACTTTC. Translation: CASSYTRASANVLTF.

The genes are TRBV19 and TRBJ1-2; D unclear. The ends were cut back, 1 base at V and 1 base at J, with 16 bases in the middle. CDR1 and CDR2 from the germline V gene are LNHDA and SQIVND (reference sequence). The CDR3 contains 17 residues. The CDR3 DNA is TGTGCCAGTAGTATAGCCCGCTTCGGGTCCATTAACTATGGCTACACCTTC. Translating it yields CASSIARFGSINYGYTF.

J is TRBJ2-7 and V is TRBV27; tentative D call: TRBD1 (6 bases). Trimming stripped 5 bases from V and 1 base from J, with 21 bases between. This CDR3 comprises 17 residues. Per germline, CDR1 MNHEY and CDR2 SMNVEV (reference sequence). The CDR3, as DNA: TGTGCCAGCAGTCCCACTCTGGACAGTAGGGGATCCTACGAGCAGTACTTC. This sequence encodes CASSPTLDSRGSYEQYF.

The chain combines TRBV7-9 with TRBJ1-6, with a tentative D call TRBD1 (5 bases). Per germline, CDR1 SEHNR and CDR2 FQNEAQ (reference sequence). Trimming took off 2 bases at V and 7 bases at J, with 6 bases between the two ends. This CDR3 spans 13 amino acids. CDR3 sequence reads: CASSLQGNSPLHF. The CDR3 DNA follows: TGTGCCAGCAGCTTACAGGGAAATTCACCCCTCCACTTT. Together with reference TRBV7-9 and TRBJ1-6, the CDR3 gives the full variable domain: DTGVSQNPRHKITKRGQNVTFRCDPISEHNRLYWYRQTLGQGPEFLTYFQNEAQLEKSRLLSDRFSAERPKGSFSTLEIQRTEQGDSAMYLCASSLQGNSPLHFGNGTRLTVT.

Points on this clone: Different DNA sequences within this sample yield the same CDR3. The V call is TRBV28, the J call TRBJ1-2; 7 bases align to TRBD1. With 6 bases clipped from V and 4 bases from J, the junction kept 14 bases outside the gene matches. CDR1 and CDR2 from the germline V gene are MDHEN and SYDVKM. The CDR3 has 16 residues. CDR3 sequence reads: CASSLHSAGGGYGYTF. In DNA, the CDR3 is TGTGCCAGCAGCCTACATTCTGCAGGGGGTGGCTATGGCTACACCTTC.

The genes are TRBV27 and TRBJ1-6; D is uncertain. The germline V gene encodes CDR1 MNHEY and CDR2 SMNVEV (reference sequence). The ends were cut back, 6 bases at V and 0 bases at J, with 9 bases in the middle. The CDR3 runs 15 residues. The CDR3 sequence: CASRAVSSYNSPLHF. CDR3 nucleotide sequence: TGTGCCAGCAGAGCCGTTAGCTCCTATAATTCACCCCTCCACTTT.

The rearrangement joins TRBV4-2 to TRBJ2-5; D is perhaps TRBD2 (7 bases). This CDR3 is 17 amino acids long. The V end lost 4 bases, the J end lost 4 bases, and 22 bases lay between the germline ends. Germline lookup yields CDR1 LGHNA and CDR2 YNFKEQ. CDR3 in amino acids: CASSPFIYGGPGETQYF. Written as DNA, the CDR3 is TGTGCCAGCAGCCCCTTTATTTACGGGGGGCCAGGAGAGACCCAGTACTTC.

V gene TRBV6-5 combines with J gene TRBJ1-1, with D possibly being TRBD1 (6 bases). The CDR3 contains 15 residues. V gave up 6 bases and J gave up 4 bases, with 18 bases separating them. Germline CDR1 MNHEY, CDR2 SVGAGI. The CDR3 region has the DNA TGTGCCAGCAGGGAACCAAGGGGGGGGGCCACTGAAGCTTTCTTT. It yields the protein CASREPRGGATEAFF.

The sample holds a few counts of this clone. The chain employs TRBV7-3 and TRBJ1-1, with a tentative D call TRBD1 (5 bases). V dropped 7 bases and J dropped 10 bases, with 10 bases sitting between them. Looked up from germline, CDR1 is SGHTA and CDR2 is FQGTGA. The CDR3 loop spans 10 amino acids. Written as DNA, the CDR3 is TGTGCCAGCACCGGGGGGGGAGCTTTCTTT. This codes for CASTGGGAFF.

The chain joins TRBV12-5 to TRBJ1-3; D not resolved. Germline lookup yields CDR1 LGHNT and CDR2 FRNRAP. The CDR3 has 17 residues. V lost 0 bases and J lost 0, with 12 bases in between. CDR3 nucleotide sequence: TGTGCTAGTGGTTTGGTACTTTTTGGAGTCTCTGGAAACACCATATATTTT. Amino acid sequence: CASGLVLFGVSGNTIYF.